The clone carrying this T cell receptor (beta chain) was seen only once. Its target is unknown. The sample comes from a study of cytomegalovirus exposure and HLA in healthy donors. The PCR used 60 Vbeta and 13 Jbeta primers. Some clones are missing from TCRdb's copy, which holds only in-frame ones; the method was immunoSEQ multiplex PCR. This table has about 140,000 clones, 70% to 85% appearing once. The CDR3 spans 13 residues. The germline CDR1 and CDR2 sequences are SGHAT and FQNNGV. V gave up 3 bases and J gave up 11 bases; unmatched junction bases: 7. General observations from the study: What TCR beta sequences reportedly achieved was accurate prediction of HLA-A and HLA-B alleles in most subjects.

Sequenced: PBMCs. The TCR sequence derives from a man under 40 in good health and CMV-seropositive. This chain connects TRBV11-2 to TRBJ1-1, with 9 bases identical to TRBD1. The CDR3 sequence is CASSFDRGRLAFF. As DNA, the CDR3 is TGTGCCAGCAGCTTTGACAGGGGGAGATTGGCTTTCTTT.